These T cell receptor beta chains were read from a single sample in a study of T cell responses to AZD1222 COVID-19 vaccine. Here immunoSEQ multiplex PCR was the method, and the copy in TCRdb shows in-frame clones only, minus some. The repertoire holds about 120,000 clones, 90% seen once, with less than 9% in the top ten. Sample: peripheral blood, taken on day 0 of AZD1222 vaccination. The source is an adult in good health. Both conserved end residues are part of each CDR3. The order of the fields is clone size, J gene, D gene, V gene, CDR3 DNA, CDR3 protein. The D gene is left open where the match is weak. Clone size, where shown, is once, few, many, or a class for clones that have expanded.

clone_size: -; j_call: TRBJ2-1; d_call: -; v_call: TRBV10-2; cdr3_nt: TGCGCCAGCAGAGACAATGAGCAGTTCTTC; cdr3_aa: CASRDNEQFF
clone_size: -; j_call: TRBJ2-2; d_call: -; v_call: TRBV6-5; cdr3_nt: TGTGCCACCTTGGTGGCCGGGGAGCTGTTTTTT; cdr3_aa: CATLVAGELFF
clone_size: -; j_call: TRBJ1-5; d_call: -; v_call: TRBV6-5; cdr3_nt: TGTGCCAGCAGTTACCTGGGTGATTCAGGACAGCCCCAGCATTTT; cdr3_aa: CASSYLGDSGQPQHF
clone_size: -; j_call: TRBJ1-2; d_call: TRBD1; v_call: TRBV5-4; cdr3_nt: TGTGCCAGCAGCTTGGGCGGGGACAGTCTAGCTAACTATGGCTACACCTTC; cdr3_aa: CASSLGGDSLANYGYTF
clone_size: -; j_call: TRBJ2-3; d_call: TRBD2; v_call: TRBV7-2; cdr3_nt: TGTGCCAGCAGCGCACGTCGAGGGCGGGGGTTCACAGATACGCAGTATTTT; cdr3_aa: CASSARRGRGFTDTQYF
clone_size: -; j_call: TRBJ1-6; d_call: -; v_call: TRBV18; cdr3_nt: TGTGCCAGCTCACCGCCGTCGGGGAATTCACCCCTCCACTTT; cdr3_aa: CASSPPSGNSPLHF
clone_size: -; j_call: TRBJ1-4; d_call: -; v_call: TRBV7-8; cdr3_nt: TGTGCCAGCAGCTTAATGTCGGGGGTTGGGGAAAAACTGTTTTTT; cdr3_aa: CASSLMSGVGEKLFF
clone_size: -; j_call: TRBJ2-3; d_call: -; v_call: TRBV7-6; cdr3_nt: TGTGCCAGCAGCTTGAGAAGGGGGAGCACAGATACGCAGTATTTT; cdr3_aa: CASSLRRGSTDTQYF
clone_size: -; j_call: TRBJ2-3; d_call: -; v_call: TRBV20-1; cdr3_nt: TGCAGTGCTAGTCTGACGGCAGATACGCAGTATTTT; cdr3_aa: CSASLTADTQYF
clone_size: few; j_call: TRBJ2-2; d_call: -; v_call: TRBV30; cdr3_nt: TGTGCCTGGAGCCTAAGGTTTAAGCCCACCGGGGAGCTGTTTTTT; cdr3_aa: CAWSLRFKPTGELFF
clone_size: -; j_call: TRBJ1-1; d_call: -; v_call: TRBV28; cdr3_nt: TGTGCCAGCAGTTTGACAGTCCAGGGGACTGAAGCTTTCTTT; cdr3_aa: CASSLTVQGTEAFF
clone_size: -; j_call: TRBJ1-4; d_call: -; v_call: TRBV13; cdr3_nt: TGTGCCAGCAGGCTCCTGGGGGGTACTAATGAAAAACTGTTTTTT; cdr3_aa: CASRLLGGTNEKLFF
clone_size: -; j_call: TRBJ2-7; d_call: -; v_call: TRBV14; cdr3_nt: TGTGCCAGCAGCCAAGTTGACAGCACCTACGAGCAGTACTTC; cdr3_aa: CASSQVDSTYEQYF
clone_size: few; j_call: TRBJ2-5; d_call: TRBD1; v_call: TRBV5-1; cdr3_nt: TGCGCCAGCAGGAAAACAGGGGGCGGGGAGACCCAGTACTTC; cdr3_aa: CASRKTGGGETQYF
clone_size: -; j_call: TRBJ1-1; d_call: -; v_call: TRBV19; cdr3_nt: TGTGCCAGTAGTATAGGGCGGCTGAACACTGAAGCTTTCTTT; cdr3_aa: CASSIGRLNTEAFF
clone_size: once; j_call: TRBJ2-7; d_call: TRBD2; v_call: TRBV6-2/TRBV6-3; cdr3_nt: TGTGCCAGCAGTTACACGAGCGGGGGGGCCGGCGGGGACGAGCAGTACTTC; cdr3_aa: CASSYTSGGAGGDEQYF
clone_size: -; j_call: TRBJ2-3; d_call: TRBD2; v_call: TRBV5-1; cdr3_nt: TGCGCCAGCAGCTTGACTAGCGGCACAGATACGCAGTATTTT; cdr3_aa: CASSLTSGTDTQYF